Here is one T cell receptor beta chain with its context. CDR1 and CDR2 from the germline V gene are LNHDA and SQIVND (reference sequence). Trimming cost V 8 bases and J 4 bases; bases outside gene matches: 6. The CDR3 is 13 residues long. The sample is drawn from a study of blood T cell repertoires in COVID-19. Overall study: Samples of COVID-19 (acute and convalescent) were obtained from the United States, Italy and Spain. PBMCs, B-cell-depleted T cells, or T cells provided the cDNA or gDNA that made up the material.

Methods used by the authors: Nucleated cell counts were estimated from reference gene primer amplification. Assay: immunoSEQ multiplex PCR; the TCRdb copy retains only in-frame clones and omits some. The V and J calls and clone size were taken over from that table, and D and trimming were inferred from the DNA. The sample includes roughly 30,000 clones, around 83% of them seen just once. The V and J genes are TRBV19 and TRBJ1-2; 8 bases are shared with TRBD1. The sequencing input was peripheral blood. The sequence came from a human donor in a cohort sampled during active COVID-19. The CDR3 here is CASEVQGGYGYTF. In nucleotides, the CDR3 is TGTGCCAGTGAAGTACAGGGGGGCTATGGCTACACCTTC.